The 13 T cell receptor beta chains below were found in one sample sequenced in a study of blood T cell repertoires in COVID-19. Generated by immunoSEQ multiplex PCR, the TCRdb table keeps only in-frame clones and is missing some. The data contain approximately 180,000 clones, 80% to 90% of them singletons. Sequencing input: peripheral blood. The receptors here all came from a human donor with active or convalescent COVID-19. The donor label of this sample is uncertain.

This chain connects TRBV18 to TRBJ1-1; a possible D gene is TRBD1 (5 bases). Germline V lookup: CDR1 KGHSH, CDR2 LQKENI. This CDR3 spans 15 amino acids. V was shortened by 2 bases and J by 1 base, with 11 bases between the two germline ends. The CDR3 is CASSPAWGRNTEAFF. Written as DNA, the CDR3 is TGTGCCAGCTCACCAGCCTGGGGCAGGAACACTGAAGCTTTCTTT.

This chain joins TRBV4-3 and TRBJ2-3; D gene unclear. The CDR3 spans 17 residues. The V and J ends lost 0 bases and 2 bases respectively, with 15 bases between them. Per germline, CDR1 LGHNA and CDR2 YSLEER. CDR3 sequence reads: CASSQDIVGQSTDTQYF. DNA of the CDR3: TGCGCCAGCAGCCAAGATATAGTTGGGCAGTCCACAGATACGCAGTATTTT.

This chain joins TRBV7-2 and TRBJ1-5, with D maybe TRBD1 (5 bases). There are 17 residues in the CDR3. Germline-derived CDR1 and CDR2 are SGHTA and FQGNSA. V gave up 2 bases and J gave up 0 bases, with 14 bases separating them. CDR3 protein: CASSLYPTGYSNQPQHF. The DNA for the CDR3 is TGTGCCAGCAGCTTATATCCCACAGGATATAGCAATCAGCCCCAGCATTTT.

Only a few counts were recorded for this clone. This chain connects TRBV6-2 or TRBV6-3 to TRBJ2-1, with 12 bases identical to TRBD2. V gave up 5 bases and J gave up 9 bases; unmatched junction bases: 8. The CDR3 loop spans 15 amino acids. Germline V gene data show CDR1 as MNHEY and CDR2 as SVGEGT. The CDR3 here is CASSPASGGVVEQFF. The CDR3 DNA reads as TGTGCCAGCAGTCCCGCTAGCGGGGGGGTGGTTGAGCAGTTCTTC.

This sequence joins TRBV7-2 and TRBJ1-2, with D perhaps matching TRBD1 (5 bases). Germline loops: CDR1 SGHTA, CDR2 FQGNSA. V lost 5 bases and J 4 bases, leaving 17 bases between the germline ends. The CDR3 is 15 residues long. CDR3 nucleotides: TGTGCCAGCAGCCTGGGGCCGGAGGGGATCTATGGCTACACCTTC. Its protein product is CASSLGPEGIYGYTF.

This clone came up a few times. The rearrangement joins TRBV2 to TRBJ2-7; 9 bases are shared with TRBD2. The V gene's germline CDR1 is SNHLY and CDR2 FYNNEI. The CDR3 is 14 amino acids. Trimming took 7 bases from V and 1 from J; bases not matched to a gene: 5. CDR3 sequence reads: CASNILAGSYEQYF. In DNA, the CDR3 is TGTGCCAGCAATATTCTAGCGGGGTCCTACGAGCAGTACTTC.

The chain couples TRBV28 to TRBJ2-3; 8 bases line up with TRBD1. V was clipped by 6 bases and J by 1 base; unmatched bases: 12. There are 17 residues in the CDR3. The germline V gene encodes CDR1 MDHEN and CDR2 SYDVKM. CDR3 sequence (DNA): TGTGCCAGCAGCCCTCTTGGATCGGGACAGGGCACAGATACGCAGTATTTT. Its protein product is CASSPLGSGQGTDTQYF.

The genes are TRBV30 and TRBJ2-3, with 13 bases lining up with TRBD2. Trimming removed 0 bases from V and 11 bases from J; junction bases left unmatched: 17. There are 18 residues in the CDR3. The germline V gene has CDR1 GTSNPN and CDR2 SVGIG (reference sequence). In DNA form, the CDR3 reads TGTGCCTGGAGTGTATCACGTTGGACTAGCGGGGGCCGGCTAAGGCAGTATTTT. Translating gives CAWSVSRWTSGGRLRQYF.

This rearrangement joins TRBV7-3 to TRBJ2-3; D might be TRBD2 (6 bases). Between the trimmed V and J ends, which lost 6 bases and 5 bases, there was a span of 12 bases. The CDR3 runs to 13 residues. The V gene's germline CDR1 is SGHTA and CDR2 FQGTGA. The CDR3 DNA follows: TGTGCCAGCAGTTATTCGGGGGAAGATACGCAGTATTTT. Translating gives CASSYSGEDTQYF.

The chain links TRBV7-2 to TRBJ2-2, with D unclear. The CDR3 loop spans 14 amino acids. Germline loops: CDR1 SGHTA, CDR2 FQGNSA. The germline V and J ends were trimmed by 6 bases and 0 bases, with 8 bases remaining between them. CDR3 coding DNA: TGTGCCAGCAGTCGCGCCCCGAACACCGGGGAGCTGTTTTTT. It translates to CASSRAPNTGELFF. The full variable domain, its missing parts supplied by reference TRBV7-2 and TRBJ2-2, is GAGVSQSPSNKVTEKGKDVELRCDPISGHTALYWYRQSLGQGLEFLIYFQGNSAPDKSGLPSDRFSAERTGGSVSTLTIQRTQQEDSAVYLCASSRAPNTGELFFGEGSRLTVL.

This clone was counted a single time. J is TRBJ2-3 and V is TRBV7-9; the match to TRBD2 covers 8 bases. The CDR3 runs to 15 residues. J gave up 5 bases and V 4 bases, and 8 bases lay outside the gene matches. The V gene's germline CDR1 is SEHNR and CDR2 FQNEAQ (reference sequence). The CDR3 DNA sequence: TGTGCCAGCAGCTCAGAGCGGGAGAATGGAGATACGCAGTATTTT. It encodes CASSSERENGDTQYF.

The J gene is TRBJ2-3, the V gene TRBV10-3, with a possible D match to TRBD2 (5 bases). Trimming removed 0 bases from V and 0 bases from J, with 10 bases in between. From germline, CDR1 is ENHRY and CDR2 SYGVKD. The CDR3 totals 16 residues. Written as DNA, the CDR3 is TGTGCCATCAGTGAGTCTCCAAGAGGGAGCACAGATACGCAGTATTTT. Its protein is CAISESPRGSTDTQYF.

The V gene is TRBV4-2, the J gene TRBJ1-1; 8 bases line up with TRBD1. J gave up 5 bases and V 5 bases, and 7 bases lay outside the gene matches. Germline CDR1 LGHNA, CDR2 YNFKEQ. The CDR3 loop spans 14 amino acids. The chain's CDR3 is CASSGTGGRTEAFF. The CDR3 DNA follows: TGTGCCAGCAGCGGTACAGGGGGAAGGACTGAAGCTTTCTTT.